A single sample is the source of the 27 T cell receptor beta chains below, sequenced in a study of blood T cell repertoires in COVID-19. Clones were sequenced by immunoSEQ multiplex PCR, and TCRdb holds only the in-frame ones, with some missing. This sample has roughly 33,000 clones, with more than 75% found just once. Material for sequencing was peripheral blood. Receptors originate from an elderly man with active COVID-19.

The chain joins TRBV10-1 to TRBJ2-3; 14 bases are shared with TRBD2. Germline CDR1 WNHNN, CDR2 SYGVQD (reference sequence). After removal of 6 bases from V and 6 bases from J, the junction contained 8 bases not matched to a gene. The CDR3 has 16 amino acids. CDR3 sequence reads: CASSATGLAGVDTQYF. The CDR3 DNA sequence: TGCGCCAGCAGCGCTACGGGACTAGCGGGAGTCGATACGCAGTATTTT.

The chain links TRBV4-1 to TRBJ2-1, with 7 bases aligning to TRBD2. With V trimmed by 1 base and J by 6 bases, 9 bases remained unmatched. CDR1 and CDR2 from the germline V gene are MGHRA and YSYEKL. The CDR3 spans 16 residues. CDR3 nucleotide sequence: TGCGCCAGCAGCCAAGTGGTGGCGGGAGCGGCCAATGAGCAGTTCTTC. Protein sequence: CASSQVVAGAANEQFF.

This sequence joins TRBV28 and TRBJ2-3, with D possibly matching TRBD2 (6 bases). V lost 11 bases to trimming and J lost 0 bases, with 12 bases between them. The length of the CDR3 is 13 residues. Germline V gene sequence: CDR1 MDHEN, CDR2 SYDVKM. The CDR3 DNA reads as TGTGCCGGACTTGGGGGGAGCACAGATACGCAGTATTTT. It yields the protein CAGLGGSTDTQYF.

The V call is TRBV5-1, the J call TRBJ2-5; D is ambiguous. The CDR3 is 14 amino acids. V shed 2 bases and J shed 1 base, with 9 bases lying between them. Germline V gene data show CDR1 as SGHRS and CDR2 as YFSETQ. The CDR3 region is CASSFQNPQETQYF. CDR3 in DNA: TGCGCCAGCAGCTTCCAGAACCCCCAAGAGACCCAGTACTTC.

The chain employs TRBV6-2 or TRBV6-3 and TRBJ2-7, with a weak D call TRBD2 (5 bases). V lost 1 base and J 4 bases, leaving 11 bases between the germline ends. This CDR3 is built from 14 residues. The germline gives CDR1 MNHEY, CDR2 SVGEGT. The CDR3 loop reads CASSYYGSRYEQYF. The DNA for the CDR3 is TGTGCCAGCAGTTACTATGGGAGTAGGTACGAGCAGTACTTC.

The chain links TRBV5-1 to TRBJ2-5, with D uncertain. Trimming took off 0 bases at V and 0 bases at J, with 9 bases between the two ends. The CDR3 length is 15 residues. Germline lookup yields CDR1 SGHRS and CDR2 YFSETQ. CDR3 residues: CASSLGGRNQETQYF. As DNA, the CDR3 is TGCGCCAGCAGCTTGGGAGGAAGAAACCAAGAGACCCAGTACTTC. Supplemented by reference TRBV5-1 and TRBJ2-5, the full variable domain reads KAGVTQTPRYLIKTRGQQVTLSCSPISGHRSVSWYQQTPGQGLQFLFEYFSETQRNKGNFPGRFSGRQFSNSRSEMNVSTLELGDSALYLCASSLGGRNQETQYFGPGTRLLVL.

V usage is TRBV29-1 and J usage is TRBJ1-6; TRBD1 matches at 7 bases. With 4 bases clipped from V and 7 bases from J, the junction kept 4 bases outside the gene matches. The length of the CDR3 is 13 residues. Germline values: CDR1 SQVTM, CDR2 ANQGSEA. For the CDR3, the DNA is TGCAGCGTTGGGAGGGACAGCAATTCACCCCTCCACTTT. This codes for CSVGRDSNSPLHF.

The chain links TRBV3-1 (or the pseudogene TRBV3-2) to TRBJ1-5, with D perhaps matching TRBD1 (5 bases). CDR1 is LGHDT, CDR2 YNNKEL, per germline (reference sequence). V gave up 9 bases and J gave up 6 bases, with 21 bases separating them. The CDR3 spans 15 residues. In DNA, the CDR3 is TGTGCCAGTATCACCTTGGGGGGAGTTGGTCAGCCCCAGCATTTT. Its translation is CASITLGGVGQPQHF.

By share of the sample, this clone is medium-sized. This rearrangement joins TRBV15 to TRBJ1-4; D may be TRBD1 (6 bases). V gave up 2 bases and J gave up 8 bases, with 18 bases separating them. Germline-derived CDR1 and CDR2 are LNHNV and YYDKDF (reference sequence). The CDR3 has 16 residues. The chain's CDR3 is CATSRNRQASREKLFF. CDR3 nucleotide sequence: TGTGCCACCAGCAGAAACCGACAGGCCTCTAGGGAAAAACTGTTTTTT.

This chain links TRBV20-1 with TRBJ2-2; 8 nucleotides align to TRBD2. Germline lookup yields CDR1 DFQATT and CDR2 SNEGSKA (reference sequence). The CDR3 totals 14 residues. Unmatched junction bases numbered 5, after V lost 3 bases and J lost 5 bases. The CDR3 region is CSASQRGFTGELFF. Written as DNA, the CDR3 is TGCAGTGCTAGTCAGCGGGGGTTTACCGGGGAGCTGTTTTTT.

This clone was seen more than once but under ten times. The rearrangement uses TRBV7-9 and TRBJ2-7; 10 bases align to TRBD1. Germline V gene sequence: CDR1 SEHNR, CDR2 FQNEAQ (reference sequence). The CDR3 contains 16 residues. The V gene end was trimmed by 5 bases and the J gene end by 0 bases; junction bases not matched to a gene: 7. The CDR3 DNA follows: TGTGCCAGCAGCGGCAGACAGGGGGCGAGCTCCTACGAGCAGTACTTC. Translated: CASSGRQGASSYEQYF.

V and J are TRBV5-1 and TRBJ2-3; 9 nucleotides line up with TRBD1. Germline CDR1 and CDR2: SGHRS and YFSETQ. V lost 4 bases to trimming and J lost 5 bases; unmatched junction nucleotides: 5. CDR3 size: 14 residues. DNA for the CDR3: TGCGCCAGCAGCCTGGGACAGGGAATAGATACGCAGTATTTT. Encoded protein: CASSLGQGIDTQYF. Full variable domain (outside the CDR3, taken from reference TRBV5-1 and TRBJ2-3): KAGVTQTPRYLIKTRGQQVTLSCSPISGHRSVSWYQQTPGQGLQFLFEYFSETQRNKGNFPGRFSGRQFSNSRSEMNVSTLELGDSALYLCASSLGQGIDTQYFGPGTRLTVL.

V and J are TRBV10-3 and TRBJ2-7, with D unclear. The CDR3 totals 12 residues. CDR1 is ENHRY, CDR2 SYGVKD, per germline. V shed 4 bases and J shed 7 bases, with 11 bases lying between them. The CDR3 DNA sequence: TGTGCCATCAGTGGACCGTCAGGTGAGCAGTACTTC. Protein product: CAISGPSGEQYF.

This chain connects TRBV3-1 (or the pseudogene TRBV3-2) to TRBJ1-3; D remains ambiguous. CDR3 length: 15 amino acids. Per germline, CDR1 LGHDT and CDR2 YNNKEL (reference sequence). Trimming took 4 bases from V and 0 from J, leaving 10 bases between them. CDR3 residues: CASSLTAGSGNTIYF. Here the CDR3 DNA reads TGTGCCAGCAGCCTGACTGCTGGCTCTGGAAACACCATATATTTT.

CDR3 amino acids: CASKPTGSSYNEQFF. The CDR3, as DNA: TGTGCCAGCAAACCGACGGGAAGCTCCTACAATGAGCAGTTCTTC. The rearrangement links TRBV19 to TRBJ2-1, with a weak D call TRBD2 (5 bases). The CDR3 is 15 amino acids. Germline CDR1 LNHDA, CDR2 SQIVND (reference sequence). Deletions cut 9 bases from V and 0 bases from J, with 15 bases between.

The J gene is TRBJ2-7, the V gene TRBV10-3, with 7 bases that match TRBD1. V shed 5 bases and J 5 bases; nucleotides not matched to a gene: 12. CDR1 and CDR2 (germline): ENHRY, SYGVKD. The CDR3 extends over 15 amino acids. The CDR3 loop reads CAISNPQGDPHEQYF. DNA of the CDR3: TGTGCCATCAGTAATCCCCAGGGGGACCCTCACGAGCAGTACTTC.

The V and J genes are TRBV7-9 and TRBJ1-2; TRBD1 matches at 8 bases. Germline loops: CDR1 SEHNR, CDR2 FQNEAQ (reference sequence). The CDR3 covers 15 residues. The V gene end was trimmed by 1 base and the J gene end by 2 bases; junction bases not matched to a gene: 3. The CDR3 DNA follows: TGTGCCAGCAGCTTAGGACAGGGGAGGAACTATGGCTACACCTTC. Amino acid sequence: CASSLGQGRNYGYTF.

The chain links TRBV5-1 to TRBJ2-5; D possibly corresponds to TRBD1 (5 bases). CDR3 size: 14 residues. The V end was cut by 2 bases, the J end by 0 bases, with 8 bases between. Germline assignment: CDR1 SGHRS and CDR2 YFSETQ. CDR3 residues: CASSLQDNQETQYF. The DNA of the CDR3 is TGCGCCAGCAGCTTACAGGACAACCAAGAGACCCAGTACTTC.

The V call is TRBV29-1, the J call TRBJ1-4; the D gene is possibly TRBD1 (6 bases). Germline loops: CDR1 SQVTM, CDR2 ANQGSEA. V gave up 6 bases and J gave up 4 bases, with 18 bases separating them. The CDR3 runs to 15 residues. CDR3 amino acids: CSVRTGQSRNEKLFF. The CDR3 DNA follows: TGCAGCGTCCGGACGGGACAATCGCGTAATGAAAAACTGTTTTTT.

The chain links TRBV7-8 to TRBJ2-1, with 11 positions matching TRBD2. Per the germline V gene, CDR1 is SGHVS and CDR2 is FQNEAQ. V trimming: 2 bases; J trimming: 6 bases; junction bases outside the gene matches: 9. CDR3 length: 17 residues. This CDR3 reads CASSLRLAGRGGNEQFF. DNA of the CDR3: TGTGCCAGCAGCTTACGACTAGCGGGGCGCGGGGGCAATGAGCAGTTCTTC.

The rearrangement links TRBV19 to TRBJ1-5; D is possibly TRBD1 (6 bases). The CDR3 extends over 15 amino acids. Trimming stripped 3 bases from V and 4 bases from J, with 13 bases between. Germline V gives CDR1 LNHDA, CDR2 SQIVND (reference sequence). The CDR3 reads CASSISPQGNQPQHF. In DNA, the CDR3 is TGTGCCAGTAGTATTTCCCCGCAGGGGAATCAGCCCCAGCATTTT.

This chain connects TRBV5-1 to TRBJ1-2; 8 bases map to TRBD1. This CDR3 is built from 15 residues. Germline V gives CDR1 SGHRS, CDR2 YFSETQ. Trimming at V came to 7 bases and at J to 8 bases, leaving 16 bases not matched to a gene. CDR3 bases: TGCGCCAGCGGAACCACCGGGACAGGCCCCTACGGCTACACCTTC. Its translation: CASGTTGTGPYGYTF.

The chain carries TRBV9 and TRBJ2-3; 7 bases are shared with TRBD2. The germline CDR1 and CDR2 sequences are SGDLS and YYNGEE. The junction had 8 bases not matched to a gene; V was cut back by 3 bases and J by 1 base. CDR3 length equals 16 residues. CDR3 protein: CASSDGRTRGTDTQYF. In nucleotides, the CDR3 is TGTGCCAGCAGCGACGGCCGGACTAGGGGCACAGATACGCAGTATTTT.

The chain combines TRBV7-9 with TRBJ2-2; the D gene is possibly TRBD2 (6 bases). Trimming cost V 4 bases and J 7 bases, with 10 bases left between them. Germline CDR1 and CDR2: SEHNR and FQNEAQ (reference sequence). The length of the CDR3 is 13 residues. CDR3 bases: TGTGCCAGCAGCTCCACGGAGGGCGGGGAGCTGTTTTTT. Its translation: CASSSTEGGELFF.

V usage is TRBV15 and J usage is TRBJ1-2, with 7 nucleotides matching TRBD1. The CDR3 contains 13 residues. CDR1 LNHNV and CDR2 YYDKDF come from the germline V gene (reference sequence). Germline trimming cut 3 bases from V and 5 bases from J; bases unmatched to any gene: 3. The CDR3, as DNA: TGTGCCACCAGCAGGGGACAGAGATATGGCTACACCTTC. This translates into CATSRGQRYGYTF.

The chain is built from TRBV28 and TRBJ2-4, with 9 bases aligning to TRBD1. The CDR3 contains 18 residues. Trimming took 5 bases from V and 2 from J; bases not matched to a gene: 13. CDR1 MDHEN and CDR2 SYDVKM come from the germline V gene. The CDR3 loop is CASSNNWGQGYSKNIQYF. CDR3 coding DNA: TGTGCCAGCAGTAACAACTGGGGACAGGGTTATTCCAAAAACATTCAGTACTTC.

This chain connects TRBV5-5 to TRBJ2-5, with a weak D call TRBD2 (5 bases). The CDR3 has 14 amino acids. V lost 0 bases to trimming and J lost 5 bases, with 11 bases between them. The germline gives CDR1 SGHKS, CDR2 YYEKEE (reference sequence). For the CDR3, the DNA is TGTGCCAGCAGCTTGGGCTCTCAGCGGGAGACCCAGTACTTC. Residues: CASSLGSQRETQYF.